Listed below are T cell receptor beta chains from one sample, sequenced in a study of cytomegalovirus exposure and HLA in healthy donors. Method: immunoSEQ multiplex PCR; TCRdb's copy keeps in-frame clones and lacks some. Of about 110,000 clones in the sample, approximately 86% were seen once. Sample: PBMCs. The receptor source for this set is a woman aged 18-30 years in good health and CMV-seronegative. The CDR3 runs from the conserved cysteine through the conserved F or W. Each record gives: clone size, D gene, V gene, J gene, CDR3 protein, CDR3 DNA. The D gene is left open where the match is weak. The size of a clone is reported for some rows only, either as once, few or many, or as a class for expanded clones.

size: .; D: TRBD2; V: TRBV7-2; J: TRBJ2-3; CDR3: CASSLGLAVGTDTQYF; DNA: TGTGCCAGCAGCTTAGGGCTAGCGGTTGGCACAGATACGCAGTATTTT
size: .; D: .; V: TRBV29-1; J: TRBJ2-2; CDR3: CSVEGAEAGELFF; DNA: TGCAGCGTTGAGGGGGCCGAAGCCGGGGAGCTGTTTTTT
size: .; D: .; V: TRBV6-5; J: TRBJ2-1; CDR3: CASKAAGEYNEQFF; DNA: TGTGCCAGCAAGGCCGCAGGGGAATACAATGAGCAGTTCTTC
size: .; D: .; V: TRBV5-4; J: TRBJ2-3; CDR3: CASSLQGATDTQYF; DNA: TGTGCCAGCAGCTTACAGGGTGCCACAGATACGCAGTATTTT
size: .; D: TRBD2; V: TRBV11-2; J: TRBJ2-1; CDR3: CASSSRAGGHEQFF; DNA: TGTGCCAGCAGCTCTCGGGCGGGGGGGCATGAGCAGTTCTTC
size: .; D: .; V: TRBV5-1; J: TRBJ2-7; CDR3: CASSLTGSSYEQYF; DNA: TGCGCCAGCAGCTTGACCGGGAGCTCCTACGAGCAGTACTTC
size: .; D: TRBD1; V: TRBV7-9; J: TRBJ1-5; CDR3: CASSFGTGQNQPQHF; DNA: TGTGCCAGCAGCTTTGGGACAGGGCAGAATCAGCCCCAGCATTTT
size: few; D: TRBD2; V: TRBV10-1; J: TRBJ2-4; CDR3: CASSAGDYRDIQYF; DNA: TGCGCCAGCAGCGCCGGGGACTACCGGGACATTCAGTACTTC
size: .; D: .; V: TRBV5-1; J: TRBJ2-7; CDR3: CASSPSDWREGQYF; DNA: TGCGCCAGCAGCCCTAGCGACTGGAGAGAGGGGCAGTACTTC
size: once; D: .; V: TRBV6-1; J: TRBJ1-6; CDR3: CASGEGTVNSPLHF; DNA: TGTGCCAGCGGGGAGGGGACGGTGAATTCACCCCTCCACTTT
size: .; D: TRBD2; V: TRBV6-1; J: TRBJ2-3; CDR3: CASSEALAGGTDTQYF; DNA: TGTGCCAGCAGTGAAGCTCTAGCGGGGGGCACAGATACGCAGTATTTT
size: .; D: TRBD1; V: TRBV4-1; J: TRBJ1-1; CDR3: CASSLNQGAAEAFF; DNA: TGCGCCAGCAGCCTAAACCAGGGGGCCGCTGAAGCTTTCTTT
size: .; D: .; V: TRBV20-1; J: TRBJ2-7; CDR3: CSALTVREQYF; DNA: TGCAGTGCTCTGACAGTCCGCGAGCAGTACTTC
size: .; D: .; V: TRBV7-3; J: TRBJ2-7; CDR3: CASSSLGGGEQYF; DNA: TGTGCCAGCAGCTCCCTAGGGGGGGGCGAGCAGTACTTC
size: .; D: .; V: TRBV18; J: TRBJ1-5; CDR3: CASSPPGANQPQHF; DNA: TGTGCCAGCTCACCACCGGGGGCCAATCAGCCCCAGCATTTT
size: .; D: .; V: TRBV7-2; J: TRBJ2-5; CDR3: CASSLGVSWETQYF; DNA: TGTGCCAGCAGCTTAGGTGTCAGTTGGGAGACCCAGTACTTC
size: .; D: .; V: TRBV30; J: TRBJ1-2; CDR3: CAWSPPEPGGYTF; DNA: TGTGCCTGGAGTCCCCCGGAGCCGGGTGGCTACACCTTC
size: .; D: .; V: TRBV27; J: TRBJ1-2; CDR3: CASGWRRTYGYTF; DNA: TGTGCCAGCGGGTGGAGGCGCACTTATGGCTACACCTTC
size: .; D: TRBD2; V: TRBV6-5; J: TRBJ2-1; CDR3: CASSYTVGGARNEQFF; DNA: TGTGCCAGCAGTTACACTGTCGGGGGGGCCAGGAATGAGCAGTTCTTC
size: .; D: TRBD1; V: TRBV27; J: TRBJ1-1; CDR3: CASSFDRDQNTEAFF; DNA: TGTGCCAGCAGTTTCGACAGGGACCAAAACACTGAAGCTTTCTTT
size: .; D: TRBD2; V: TRBV14; J: TRBJ2-2; CDR3: CASRNSGGATGELFF; DNA: TGTGCCAGCAGGAATAGCGGGGGGGCCACCGGGGAGCTGTTTTTT
size: .; D: TRBD1; V: TRBV7-3; J: TRBJ2-5; CDR3: CASSLEGQVQETQYF; DNA: TGTGCCAGCAGCTTAGAAGGACAGGTCCAAGAGACCCAGTACTTC
size: .; D: .; V: TRBV27; J: TRBJ2-5; CDR3: CASSFRAAQGETQYF; DNA: TGTGCCAGCAGTTTCCGGGCGGCCCAGGGAGAGACCCAGTACTTC
size: .; D: TRBD1; V: TRBV9; J: TRBJ2-7; CDR3: CASSVDRGQVGNLFEQYF; DNA: TGTGCCAGCAGCGTAGATAGAGGACAGGTCGGGAATTTATTCGAGCAGTACTTC
size: .; D: .; V: TRBV20-1; J: TRBJ1-2; CDR3: CSGQFLDGYTF; DNA: TGCAGTGGACAGTTCTTAGATGGCTACACCTTC
size: .; D: TRBD1; V: TRBV4-1; J: TRBJ1-2; CDR3: CASSQDTGGNYGYTF; DNA: TGCGCCAGCAGCCAGGATACAGGGGGCAACTATGGCTACACCTTC
size: .; D: .; V: TRBV7-9; J: TRBJ2-1; CDR3: CASSANLYNEQFF; DNA: TGTGCCAGCAGCGCGAACTTGTACAATGAGCAGTTCTTC
size: .; D: TRBD2; V: TRBV2; J: TRBJ2-7; CDR3: CASSEVRGALIEQYF; DNA: TGTGCCAGCAGTGAAGTGCGGGGGGCTTTAATCGAGCAGTACTTC
size: medium-sized; D: TRBD1; V: TRBV25-1; J: TRBJ2-2; CDR3: CASSDGTGDTGELFF; DNA: TGTGCCAGCAGTGACGGGACAGGGGACACCGGGGAGCTGTTTTTT
size: .; D: .; V: TRBV2; J: TRBJ2-2; CDR3: CASSEALLSGELFF; DNA: TGTGCCAGCAGTGAAGCGCTTCTCAGCGGGGAGCTGTTTTTT
size: once; D: .; V: TRBV6-5; J: TRBJ2-1; CDR3: CASSISGAGEQFF; DNA: TGTGCCAGCAGTATCTCAGGGGCGGGTGAGCAGTTCTTC
size: .; D: TRBD2; V: TRBV6-5; J: TRBJ2-3; CDR3: CASQTSGGTDTQYF; DNA: TGTGCCAGTCAGACTAGCGGGGGCACAGATACGCAGTATTTT
size: .; D: .; V: TRBV2; J: TRBJ2-2; CDR3: CASRADSTNTGELFF; DNA: TGTGCCAGCAGGGCTGACAGCACGAACACCGGGGAGCTGTTTTTT
size: .; D: .; V: TRBV30; J: TRBJ1-1; CDR3: CAWSVLGVHTEAFF; DNA: TGTGCCTGGAGTGTACTCGGGGTCCACACTGAAGCTTTCTTT
size: .; D: TRBD2; V: TRBV9; J: TRBJ2-1; CDR3: CASSVAPTGLANDEQFF; DNA: TGTGCCAGCAGCGTAGCTCCTACGGGACTAGCGAACGATGAGCAGTTCTTC
size: few; D: TRBD2; V: TRBV25-1; J: TRBJ2-3; CDR3: CASSAASGGRDTQYF; DNA: TGTGCCAGCAGTGCGGCTAGCGGGGGACGGGATACGCAGTATTTT
size: .; D: TRBD2; V: TRBV7-8; J: TRBJ2-3; CDR3: CASSLRAGLAGGQDTQYF; DNA: TGTGCCAGCAGCCTTAGGGCGGGACTAGCGGGGGGGCAAGATACGCAGTATTTT
size: once; D: .; V: TRBV19; J: TRBJ1-6; CDR3: CASSLSGGLASPLHF; DNA: TGTGCCAGTAGCCTCTCAGGAGGGTTAGCCTCACCCCTCCACTTT
size: .; D: .; V: TRBV7-2; J: TRBJ2-5; CDR3: CASSLGRKETQYF; DNA: TGTGCCAGCAGCTTAGGTAGAAAAGAGACCCAGTACTTC
size: .; D: .; V: TRBV4-1; J: TRBJ1-4; CDR3: CASSHQRPGTSGEKLFF; DNA: TGCGCCAGCAGCCATCAGAGGCCTGGGACATCCGGGGAAAAACTGTTTTTT
size: .; D: .; V: TRBV30; J: TRBJ1-3; CDR3: CAWTRRGHPNGTIYF; DNA: TGTGCCTGGACCCGACGGGGACACCCAAATGGTACCATATATTTT
size: .; D: .; V: TRBV25-1; J: TRBJ1-6; CDR3: CASSEAGWGSPLHF; DNA: TGTGCCAGCAGTGAGGCGGGGTGGGGTTCACCCCTCCACTTT
size: .; D: TRBD2; V: TRBV7-6; J: TRBJ2-2; CDR3: CASSPRVSGDYTGELFF; DNA: TGTGCCAGCAGCCCTAGGGTCAGCGGGGATTACACCGGGGAGCTGTTTTTT
size: .; D: .; V: TRBV10-2; J: TRBJ2-5; CDR3: CASRGGQETQYF; DNA: TGCGCCAGCAGGGGGGGTCAAGAGACCCAGTACTTC
size: .; D: .; V: TRBV30; J: TRBJ1-2; CDR3: CAWSLISTISYGYTF; DNA: TGTGCCTGGAGCCTAATTTCGACAATTAGCTATGGCTACACCTTC
size: .; D: TRBD1; V: TRBV11-2; J: TRBJ1-3; CDR3: CASSSDHRGGGNTIYF; DNA: TGTGCCAGCAGCTCAGACCACAGGGGCGGAGGAAACACCATATATTTT
size: few; D: TRBD1; V: TRBV28; J: TRBJ1-5; CDR3: CASSFLDRGKRSNQPQHF; DNA: TGTGCCAGCAGTTTCCTCGACAGGGGGAAGCGTAGCAATCAGCCCCAGCATTTT
size: .; D: .; V: TRBV11-2; J: TRBJ1-4; CDR3: CASSPAGVLRATNEKLFF; DNA: TGTGCCAGCAGCCCCGCCGGGGTACTCAGAGCAACTAATGAAAAACTGTTTTTT
size: .; D: TRBD2; V: TRBV7-2; J: TRBJ2-1; CDR3: CASRKRGPYNEQFF; DNA: TGTGCCAGCAGAAAGCGGGGGCCGTACAATGAGCAGTTCTTC
size: .; D: TRBD1; V: TRBV5-1; J: TRBJ1-1; CDR3: CASSLGGGPTEAFF; DNA: TGCGCCAGCAGCTTGGGAGGGGGCCCCACTGAAGCTTTCTTT